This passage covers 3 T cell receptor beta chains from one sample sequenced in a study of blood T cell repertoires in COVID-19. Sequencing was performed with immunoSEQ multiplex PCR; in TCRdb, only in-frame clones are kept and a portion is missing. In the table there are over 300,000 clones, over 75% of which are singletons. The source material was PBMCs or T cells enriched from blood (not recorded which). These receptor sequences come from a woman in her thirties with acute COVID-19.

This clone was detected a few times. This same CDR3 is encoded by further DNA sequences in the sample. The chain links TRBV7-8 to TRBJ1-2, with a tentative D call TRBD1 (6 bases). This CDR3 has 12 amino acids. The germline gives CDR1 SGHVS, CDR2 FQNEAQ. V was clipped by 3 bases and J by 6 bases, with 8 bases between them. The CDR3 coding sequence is TGTGCCAGCAGCTTGGGGGCGAATGGCTACACCTTC. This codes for CASSLGANGYTF.

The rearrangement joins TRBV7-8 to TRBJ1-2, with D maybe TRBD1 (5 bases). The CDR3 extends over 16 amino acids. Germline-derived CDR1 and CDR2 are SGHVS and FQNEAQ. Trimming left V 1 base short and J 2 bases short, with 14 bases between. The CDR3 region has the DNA TGTGCCAGCAGCTTAGAAGTTTGGGGCCTCAACTATGGCTACACCTTC. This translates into CASSLEVWGLNYGYTF.

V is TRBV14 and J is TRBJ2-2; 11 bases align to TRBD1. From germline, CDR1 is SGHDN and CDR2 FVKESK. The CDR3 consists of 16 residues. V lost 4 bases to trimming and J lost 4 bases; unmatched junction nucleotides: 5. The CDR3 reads CASSPKGQGVTGELFF. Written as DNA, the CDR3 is TGTGCCAGCAGCCCCAAGGGACAGGGGGTCACCGGGGAGCTGTTTTTT.